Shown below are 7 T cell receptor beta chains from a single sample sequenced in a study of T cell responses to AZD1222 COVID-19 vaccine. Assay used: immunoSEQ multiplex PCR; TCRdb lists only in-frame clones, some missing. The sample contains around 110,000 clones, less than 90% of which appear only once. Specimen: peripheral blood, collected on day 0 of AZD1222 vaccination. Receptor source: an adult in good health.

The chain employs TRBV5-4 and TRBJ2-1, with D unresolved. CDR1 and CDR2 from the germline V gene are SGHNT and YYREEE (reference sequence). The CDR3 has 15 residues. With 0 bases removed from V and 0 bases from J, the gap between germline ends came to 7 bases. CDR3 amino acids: CASSLDQSSYNEQFF. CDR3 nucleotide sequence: TGTGCCAGCAGCTTGGACCAGAGCTCCTACAATGAGCAGTTCTTC.

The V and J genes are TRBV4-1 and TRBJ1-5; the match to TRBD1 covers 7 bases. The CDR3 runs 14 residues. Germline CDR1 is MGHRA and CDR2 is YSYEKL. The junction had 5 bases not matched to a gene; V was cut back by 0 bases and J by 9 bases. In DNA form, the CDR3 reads TGCGCCAGCAGCCAAGACCAGGGGGATTGGCCCCAGCATTTT. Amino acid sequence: CASSQDQGDWPQHF.

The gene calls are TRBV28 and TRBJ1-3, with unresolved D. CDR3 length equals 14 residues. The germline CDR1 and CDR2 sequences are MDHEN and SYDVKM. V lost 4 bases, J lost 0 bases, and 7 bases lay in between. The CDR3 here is CASSWAFSGNTIYF. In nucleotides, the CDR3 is TGTGCCAGCAGTTGGGCCTTCTCTGGAAACACCATATATTTT.

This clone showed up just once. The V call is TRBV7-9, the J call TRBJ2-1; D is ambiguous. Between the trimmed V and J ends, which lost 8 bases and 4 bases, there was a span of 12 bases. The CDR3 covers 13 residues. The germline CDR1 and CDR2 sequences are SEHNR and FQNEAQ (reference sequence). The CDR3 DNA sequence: TGTGCCAGCGATGACCCCACTTACAATGAGCAGTTCTTC. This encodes CASDDPTYNEQFF. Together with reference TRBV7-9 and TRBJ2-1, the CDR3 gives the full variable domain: DTGVSQNPRHKITKRGQNVTFRCDPISEHNRLYWYRQTLGQGPEFLTYFQNEAQLEKSRLLSDRFSAERPKGSFSTLEIQRTEQGDSAMYLCASDDPTYNEQFFGPGTRLTVL.

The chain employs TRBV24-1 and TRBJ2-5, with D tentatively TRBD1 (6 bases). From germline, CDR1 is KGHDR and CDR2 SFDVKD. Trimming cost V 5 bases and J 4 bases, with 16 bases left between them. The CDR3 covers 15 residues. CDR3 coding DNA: TGTGCCACCAGTGGCGATACAGGGTCCGTAGAGACCCAGTACTTC. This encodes CATSGDTGSVETQYF.

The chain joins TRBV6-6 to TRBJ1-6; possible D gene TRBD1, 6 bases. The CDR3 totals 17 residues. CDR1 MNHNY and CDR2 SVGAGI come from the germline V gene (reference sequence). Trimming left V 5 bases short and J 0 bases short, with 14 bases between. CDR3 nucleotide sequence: TGTGCCAGCAGTCGGGACATCCAAAGCTCCTATAATTCACCCCTCCACTTT. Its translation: CASSRDIQSSYNSPLHF.

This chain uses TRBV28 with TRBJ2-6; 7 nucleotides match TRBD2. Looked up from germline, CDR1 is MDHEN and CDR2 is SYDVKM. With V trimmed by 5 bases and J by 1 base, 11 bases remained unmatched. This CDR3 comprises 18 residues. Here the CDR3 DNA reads TGTGCCAGCAGTACCCAAGTGCGGGAGTGGTCTGGGGCCAACGTCCTGACTTTC. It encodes CASSTQVREWSGANVLTF.